The rows below give T cell receptor beta chains drawn from one sample of a study of cytomegalovirus exposure and HLA in healthy donors. Sequenced by immunoSEQ multiplex PCR; TCRdb stores in-frame clones only, minus some. The table records about 74,000 clones, roughly 94% of them present only once. Sequenced: PBMCs. These receptors were collected from a man between 18 and 35 years old in good health and CMV-seropositive. Each CDR3 is given with its conserved first and last residue. Fields, in order: clone size, J gene, D gene, V gene, CDR3 protein, CDR3 DNA. D genes are given only for firm matches. Rows may omit the clone size; those that give it use once, few, many or a size class.

>NA|TRBJ2-2|TRBD2|TRBV30
CARGEKVNTGELFF
TGTGCCCGGGGGGAGAAAGTGAACACCGGGGAGCTGTTTTTT
>NA|TRBJ1-1|NA|TRBV9
CASSEDPEAEAFF
TGTGCCAGCAGCGAGGATCCGGAGGCTGAAGCTTTCTTT
>NA|TRBJ2-7|TRBD1|TRBV29-1
CSVKGQASYEQYF
TGCAGCGTCAAAGGACAGGCCTCCTACGAGCAGTACTTC
>NA|TRBJ2-7|NA|TRBV19
CASSITPTYEQYF
TGTGCCAGTAGTATTACACCGACCTACGAGCAGTACTTC
>NA|TRBJ1-4|NA|TRBV29-1
CSVDKLGQGGEKLFF
TGCAGCGTTGATAAACTGGGGCAGGGAGGTGAAAAACTGTTTTTT
>NA|TRBJ1-1|NA|TRBV6-5
CASSEAGKAFF
TGTGCCAGCAGTGAAGCGGGGAAAGCTTTCTTT
>few|TRBJ1-2|NA|TRBV7-8
CASSPGQGIGGYTF
TGTGCCAGCAGCCCAGGGCAGGGCATAGGTGGCTACACCTTC
>NA|TRBJ2-1|TRBD2|TRBV4-1
CASSQRTSGPGAEQFF
TGCGCCAGCAGCCAGCGGACTAGCGGGCCCGGAGCTGAGCAGTTCTTC
>NA|TRBJ2-7|TRBD2|TRBV27
CASSLGGRIHEQYF
TGTGCCAGCAGTTTAGGCGGGAGGATCCACGAGCAGTACTTC
>NA|TRBJ2-7|TRBD2|TRBV10-3
CAISESGLYYEQYF
TGTGCCATCAGTGAGTCGGGACTATACTACGAGCAGTACTTC
>NA|TRBJ2-1|TRBD1|TRBV6-1
CASSSPTGNYNEQFF
TGTGCCAGCAGTTCCCCGACAGGGAACTACAATGAGCAGTTCTTC
>NA|TRBJ2-1|NA|TRBV29-1
CSVEIATGYNEQFF
TGCAGCGTTGAAATCGCAACGGGATACAATGAGCAGTTCTTC
>NA|TRBJ2-5|TRBD1|TRBV15
CATSRDSYRGPETQYF
TGTGCCACCAGCAGAGATAGTTACAGGGGGCCAGAGACCCAGTACTTC
>NA|TRBJ2-1|NA|TRBV6-1
CASSRQQGPGEQFF
TGTGCCAGCAGTCGCCAACAGGGCCCGGGTGAGCAGTTCTTC
>NA|TRBJ2-3|TRBD2|TRBV11-3
CASSTPSGRAQDTQYF
TGTGCCAGCAGCACCCCCAGCGGGAGGGCCCAAGATACGCAGTATTTT
>NA|TRBJ2-3|NA|TRBV28
CASRTGVSSTDTQYF
TGTGCCAGCAGGACAGGAGTTTCTAGCACAGATACGCAGTATTTT
>NA|TRBJ2-7|TRBD2|TRBV28
CASGLAGGSRVYEQYF
TGTGCCAGCGGACTAGCGGGGGGAAGTCGCGTCTACGAGCAGTACTTC
>NA|TRBJ1-1|NA|TRBV4-1
CASSPPRSANTEAFF
TGCGCCAGCAGCCCCCCCAGATCTGCGAACACTGAAGCTTTCTTT
>NA|TRBJ2-4|TRBD2|TRBV5-1
CASSSGGDKNIQYF
TGCGCCAGCAGCTCGGGAGGGGACAAAAACATTCAGTACTTC
>NA|TRBJ2-1|TRBD2|TRBV20-1
CSGTSGGKSFF
TGCAGTGGGACTAGCGGGGGGAAAAGTTTCTTC
>once|TRBJ2-7|NA|TRBV19
CASSRNQRSTYEQYF
TGTGCCAGTAGTAGGAATCAGCGGAGTACCTACGAGCAGTACTTC
>NA|TRBJ2-1|NA|TRBV25-1
CASSASGSYNEQFF
TGTGCCAGCAGTGCAAGCGGCTCCTACAATGAGCAGTTCTTC
>NA|TRBJ1-2|NA|TRBV21-1
CASSKCSVSYGYTF
TGTGCCAGCAGCAAATGCTCGGTATCCTATGGCTACACCTTC
>NA|TRBJ2-1|TRBD2|TRBV9
CASSVGGTSGNNEQFF
TGTGCCAGCAGCGTAGGGGGGACTAGCGGAAACAATGAGCAGTTCTTC
>NA|TRBJ2-1|NA|TRBV11-2
CASSLDMRQFF
TGTGCCAGCAGCTTGGACATGAGACAGTTCTTC
>NA|TRBJ2-7|TRBD2|TRBV19
CASSTWTSGSYEQYF
TGTGCCAGTAGTACGTGGACTAGCGGGAGCTACGAGCAGTACTTC
>once|TRBJ2-3|NA|TRBV29-1
CSVERDSGTDTQYF
TGCAGCGTTGAGAGGGACTCCGGCACAGATACGCAGTATTTT
>NA|TRBJ2-2|NA|TRBV5-4
CASSLGGGDTGELFF
TGTGCCAGCAGCTTAGGAGGGGGGGACACCGGGGAGCTGTTTTTT